These 6 T cell receptor beta chains were all obtained from the same sample, sequenced in a study of regulatory T cells in long-lasting Graves disease. Time point indicated: newly diagnosed GD, antithyroid drugs for less than 3 months. Extracted PBMC RNA gave rise to the TCR library. Assembly of TCR beta libraries relied on iRepertoire HTBI primers together with Arm-PCR of CDR3 regions. TCRdb passed the multiplex PCR reads through MiXCR, listing each CDR3 protein once. This sample carries approximately 300,000 distinct CDR3 sequences, 18% of them seen once, and the ten largest clones take around 37%. The sequences come from peripheral blood mononuclear cells (PBMCs), collected at new diagnosis, from a patient treated with antithyroid drugs. These TCRs come from a female donor with Graves disease.

This clonotype has more than one count but fewer than ten. The rearrangement uses TRBV10-1 and TRBJ2-7; 9 nucleotides line up with TRBD2. CDR1 is WNHNN, CDR2 SYGVQD, per germline (reference sequence). Trimming took 11 bases from V and 0 from J; bases not matched to a gene: 11. This CDR3 region has 15 residues. The CDR3 sequence: CASTVAGVSSYEQYF. CDR3 in DNA: TGCGCCTCTACGGTAGCGGGAGTCAGCTCCTACGAGCAGTACTTC.

This rearrangement joins TRBV11-2 to TRBJ1-1, with 8 nucleotides matching TRBD1. The V segment lost 3 bases and the J segment 1 base; nucleotides outside the gene matches: 7. The germline gives CDR1 SGHAT, CDR2 FQNNGV. The CDR3 length is 16 residues. Written as DNA, the CDR3 is TGTGCCAGCAGCTTCGGTATCGGACAGGGGAACACTGAAGCTTTCTTT. It specifies CASSFGIGQGNTEAFF.

This clonotype was seen ten or more times. This chain's CDR3 is CASSTGGSYEQYF. The CDR3 DNA sequence: TGTGCCAGTAGTACCGGGGGCTCCTACGAGCAGTACTTC. The chain combines TRBV19 with TRBJ2-7; D may be TRBD2 (6 bases). The germline V gene encodes CDR1 LNHDA and CDR2 SQIVND (reference sequence). Trimming took off 4 bases at V and 0 bases at J, with 7 bases between the two ends. CDR3 length equals 13 residues.

This clonotype has a single count. With only one base between it and a far larger clone, this is likely a read error. The rearrangement joins TRBV12-3 or TRBV12-4 to TRBJ2-4; tentatively, D is TRBD1 (6 bases). The CDR3 has 16 residues. CDR3 bases: TGTGCCGGCAGTCCCCAGGGGACCCTAGCCAAAAACATTCAGTACTTC. Its translation: CAGSPQGTLAKNIQYF.

This clonotype was counted many times. The chain is built from TRBV19 and TRBJ1-5; 7 nucleotides match TRBD1. Losses at the gene ends were 7 bases for V and 1 base for J; bases not matched to a gene: 7. CDR3 length equals 15 residues. Per germline, CDR1 LNHDA and CDR2 SQIVND (reference sequence). The CDR3 nucleotides read TGTGCCAGTATCTACAGGGGAGGAAGCAATCAGCCCCAGCATTTT. Residues: CASIYRGGSNQPQHF.

The CDR3 loop is CASSYSGLSGEQYF. CDR3 coding DNA: TGTGCCAGCAGTTACTCGGGCCTCTCGGGGGAGCAGTACTTC. The gene calls are TRBV6-2 or TRBV6-3 and TRBJ2-7, with D perhaps TRBD2 (5 bases). V was pared by 0 bases and J by 7 bases, with 13 bases between. CDR3 length: 14 residues. Germline CDR1 is MNHEY and CDR2 is SVGEGT.